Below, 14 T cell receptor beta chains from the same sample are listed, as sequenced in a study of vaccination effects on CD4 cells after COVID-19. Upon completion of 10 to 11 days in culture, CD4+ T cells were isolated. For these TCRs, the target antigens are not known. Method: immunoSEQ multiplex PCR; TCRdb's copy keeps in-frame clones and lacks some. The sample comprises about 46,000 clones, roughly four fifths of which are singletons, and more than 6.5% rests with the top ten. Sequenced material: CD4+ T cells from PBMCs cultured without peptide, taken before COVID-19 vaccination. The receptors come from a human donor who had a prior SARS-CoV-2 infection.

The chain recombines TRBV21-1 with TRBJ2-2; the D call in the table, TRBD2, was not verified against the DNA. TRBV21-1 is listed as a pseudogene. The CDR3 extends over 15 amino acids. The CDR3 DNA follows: TGTGCCAGCAGCAAAGAGGAGGGATCAACCGGGGAGCTGTTTTTT. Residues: CASSKEEGSTGELFF.

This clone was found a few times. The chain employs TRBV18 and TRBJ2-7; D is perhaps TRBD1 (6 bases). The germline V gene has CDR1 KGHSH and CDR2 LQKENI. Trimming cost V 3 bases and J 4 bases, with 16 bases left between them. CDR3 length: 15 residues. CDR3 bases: TGTGCCAGCTCACCGGTTTGGACAGAGACATACGAGCAGTACTTC. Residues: CASSPVWTETYEQYF.

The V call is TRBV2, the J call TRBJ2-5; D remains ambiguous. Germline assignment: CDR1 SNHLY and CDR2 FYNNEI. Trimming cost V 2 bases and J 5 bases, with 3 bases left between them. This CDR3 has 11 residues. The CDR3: CASSERETQYF. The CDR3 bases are TGTGCCAGCAGTGAACGGGAGACCCAGTACTTC.

The CDR3 nucleotides read TGTGCCAGCAGCTTAATTTTAGACCCCCGGGAGCTGTTTTTT. It yields the protein CASSLILDPRELFF. J is TRBJ2-2 and V is TRBV11-3; no reliable D call. This CDR3 has 14 residues. Germline loops: CDR1 SGHNT, CDR2 YENEEA. V was shortened by 2 bases and J by 9 bases, with 13 bases between the two germline ends.

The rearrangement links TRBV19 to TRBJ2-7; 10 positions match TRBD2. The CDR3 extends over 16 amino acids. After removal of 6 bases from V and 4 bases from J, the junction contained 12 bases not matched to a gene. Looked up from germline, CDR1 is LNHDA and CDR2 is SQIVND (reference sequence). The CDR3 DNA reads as TGTGCCAGTAGCCTTTGGACTAGCGGAGCCCCGTACGAGCAGTACTTC. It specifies CASSLWTSGAPYEQYF. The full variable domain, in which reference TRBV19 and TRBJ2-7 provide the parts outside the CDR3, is DGGITQSPKYLFRKEGQNVTLSCEQNLNHDAMYWYRQDPGQGLRLIYYSQIVNDFQKGDIAEGYSVSREKKESFPLTVTSAQKNPTAFYLCASSLWTSGAPYEQYFGPGTRLTVT.

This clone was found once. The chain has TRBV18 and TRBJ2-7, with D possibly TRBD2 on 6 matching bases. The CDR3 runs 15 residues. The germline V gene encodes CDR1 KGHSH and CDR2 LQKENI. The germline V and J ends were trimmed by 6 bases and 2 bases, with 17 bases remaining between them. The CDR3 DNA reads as TGTGCCAGCTCGACGACGGGCGGGAAACCCTACGAGCAGTACTTC. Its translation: CASSTTGGKPYEQYF.

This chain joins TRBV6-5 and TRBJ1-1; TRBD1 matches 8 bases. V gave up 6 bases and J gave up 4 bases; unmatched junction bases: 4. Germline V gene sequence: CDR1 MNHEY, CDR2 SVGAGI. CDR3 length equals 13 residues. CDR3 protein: CASSTGGVTEAFF. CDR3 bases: TGTGCCAGCAGCACAGGGGGTGTCACTGAAGCTTTCTTT.

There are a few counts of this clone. The CDR3 reads CASSYSALVEQYF. The CDR3 DNA follows: TGTGCCAGCAGTTACTCGGCGCTCGTCGAGCAGTACTTC. The rearrangement uses TRBV6-5 and TRBJ2-7; D is unresolved. CDR1 and CDR2 from the germline V gene are MNHEY and SVGAGI. CDR3 length: 13 residues. V was pared by 0 bases and J by 6 bases, with 9 bases between.

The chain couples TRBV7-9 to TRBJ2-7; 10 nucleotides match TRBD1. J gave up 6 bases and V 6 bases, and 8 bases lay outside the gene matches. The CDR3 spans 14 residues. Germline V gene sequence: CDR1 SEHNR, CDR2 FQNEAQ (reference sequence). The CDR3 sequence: CASREGQGSLEQYF. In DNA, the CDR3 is TGTGCCAGCAGGGAGGGACAGGGGTCCCTCGAGCAGTACTTC.

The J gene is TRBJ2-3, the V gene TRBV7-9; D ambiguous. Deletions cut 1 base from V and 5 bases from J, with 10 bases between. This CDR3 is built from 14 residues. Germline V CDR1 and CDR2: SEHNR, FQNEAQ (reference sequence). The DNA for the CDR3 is TGTGCCAGCAGCTTAGTATCCCCCCGAGATACGCAGTATTTT. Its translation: CASSLVSPRDTQYF.

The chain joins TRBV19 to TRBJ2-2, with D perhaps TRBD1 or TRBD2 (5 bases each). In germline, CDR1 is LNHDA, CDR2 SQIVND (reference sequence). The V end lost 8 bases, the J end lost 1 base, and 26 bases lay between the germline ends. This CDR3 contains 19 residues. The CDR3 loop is CASSKWGSRVSKNTGELFF. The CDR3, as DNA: TGTGCCAGTTCCAAATGGGGGAGTAGGGTCTCCAAGAACACCGGGGAGCTGTTTTTT.

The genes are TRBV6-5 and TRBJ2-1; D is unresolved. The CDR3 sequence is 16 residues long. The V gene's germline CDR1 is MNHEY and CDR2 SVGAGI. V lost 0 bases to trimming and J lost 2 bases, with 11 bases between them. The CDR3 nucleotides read TGTGCCAGCAGTTACTCGGGAAGCCGCCCCTACAATGAGCAGTTCTTC. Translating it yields CASSYSGSRPYNEQFF.

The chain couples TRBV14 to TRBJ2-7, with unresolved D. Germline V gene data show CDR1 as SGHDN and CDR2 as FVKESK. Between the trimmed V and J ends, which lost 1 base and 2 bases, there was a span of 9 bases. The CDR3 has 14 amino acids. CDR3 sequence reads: CASSQVNSPYEQYF. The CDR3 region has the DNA TGTGCCAGCAGCCAAGTCAACAGCCCCTACGAGCAGTACTTC. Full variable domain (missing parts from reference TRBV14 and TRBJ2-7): EAGVTQFPSHSVIEKGQTVTLRCDPISGHDNLYWYRRVMGKEIKFLLHFVKESKQDESGMPNNRFLAERTGGTYSTLKVQPAELEDSGVYFCASSQVNSPYEQYFGPGTRLTVT.

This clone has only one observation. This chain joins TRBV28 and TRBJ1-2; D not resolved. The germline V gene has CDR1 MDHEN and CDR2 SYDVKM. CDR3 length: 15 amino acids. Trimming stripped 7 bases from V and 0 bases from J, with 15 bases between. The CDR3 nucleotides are TGTGCCAGCACCCTTTCTTGGGGATCTAACTATGGCTACACCTTC. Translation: CASTLSWGSNYGYTF.